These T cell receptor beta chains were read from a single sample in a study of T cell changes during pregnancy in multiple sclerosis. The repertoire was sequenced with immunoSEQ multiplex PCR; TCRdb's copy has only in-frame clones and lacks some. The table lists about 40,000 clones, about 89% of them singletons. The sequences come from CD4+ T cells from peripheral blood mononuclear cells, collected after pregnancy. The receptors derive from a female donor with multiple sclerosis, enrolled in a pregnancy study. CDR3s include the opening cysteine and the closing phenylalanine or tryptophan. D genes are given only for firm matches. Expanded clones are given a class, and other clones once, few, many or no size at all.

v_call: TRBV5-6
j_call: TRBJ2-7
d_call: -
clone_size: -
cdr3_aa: CASSELIRSYEQYF
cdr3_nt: TGTGCCAGCAGCGAGCTTATCAGGTCCTACGAGCAGTACTTC

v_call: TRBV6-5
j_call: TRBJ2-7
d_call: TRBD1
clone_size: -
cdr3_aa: CATTGTGVNEQYF
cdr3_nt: TGTGCCACGACCGGGACAGGGGTAAATGAGCAGTACTTC

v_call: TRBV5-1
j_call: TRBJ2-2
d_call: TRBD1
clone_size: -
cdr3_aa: CASAQQGFYTGELFF
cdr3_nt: TGCGCCAGTGCCCAACAGGGGTTTTACACCGGGGAGCTGTTTTTT

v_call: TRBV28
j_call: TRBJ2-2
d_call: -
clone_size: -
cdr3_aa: CASSQQSPGELFF
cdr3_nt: TGTGCCAGCAGTCAACAATCCCCCGGGGAGCTGTTTTTT

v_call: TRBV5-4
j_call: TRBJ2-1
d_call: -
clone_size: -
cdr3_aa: CASSLGGAGSPLNEQFF
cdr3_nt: TGTGCCAGCAGCTTGGGAGGGGCGGGAAGTCCCCTCAATGAGCAGTTCTTC

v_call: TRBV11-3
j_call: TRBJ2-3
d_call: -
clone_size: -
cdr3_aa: CASSLDVNTQYF
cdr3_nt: TGTGCCAGCAGCTTAGACGTTAATACGCAGTATTTT

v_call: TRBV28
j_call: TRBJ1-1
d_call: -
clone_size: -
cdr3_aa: CASRPQGQGNTEAFF
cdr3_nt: TGTGCCAGCAGGCCCCAGGGGCAGGGTAACACTGAAGCTTTCTTT

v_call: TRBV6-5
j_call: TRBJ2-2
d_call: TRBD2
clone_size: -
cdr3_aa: CASREREGAGELFF
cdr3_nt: TGTGCCAGCAGGGAGCGGGAGGGTGCCGGGGAGCTGTTTTTT

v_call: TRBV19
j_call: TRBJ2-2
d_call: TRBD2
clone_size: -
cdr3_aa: CATGREGGWNTGELFF
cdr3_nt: TGTGCCACAGGCCGTGAGGGAGGGTGGAACACCGGGGAGCTGTTTTTT

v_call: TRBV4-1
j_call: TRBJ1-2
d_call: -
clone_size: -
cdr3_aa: CASSQDLYGYTF
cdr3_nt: TGCGCCAGCAGCCAAGACCTGTATGGCTACACCTTC

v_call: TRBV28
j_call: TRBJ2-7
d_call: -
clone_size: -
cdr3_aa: CASSSVYYEQYF
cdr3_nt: TGTGCCAGCAGTTCCGTTTACTACGAGCAGTACTTC

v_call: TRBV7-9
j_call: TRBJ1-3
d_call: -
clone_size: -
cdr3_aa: CATGQPSGNTIYF
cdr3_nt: TGTGCGACCGGACAGCCCTCTGGAAACACCATATATTTT

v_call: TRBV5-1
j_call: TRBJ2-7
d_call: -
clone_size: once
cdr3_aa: CASSLGNLSSYEQYF
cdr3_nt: TGCGCCAGCAGCTTGGGAAACCTAAGCTCCTACGAGCAGTACTTC

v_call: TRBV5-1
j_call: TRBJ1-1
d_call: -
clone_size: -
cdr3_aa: CASSLRDSAEAFF
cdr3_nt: TGCGCCAGCAGCTTACGGGACTCCGCTGAAGCTTTCTTT

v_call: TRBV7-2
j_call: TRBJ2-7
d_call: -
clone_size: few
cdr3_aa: CASSLDRASYEQYF
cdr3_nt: TGTGCCAGCAGCTTAGACAGGGCCTCCTACGAGCAGTACTTC

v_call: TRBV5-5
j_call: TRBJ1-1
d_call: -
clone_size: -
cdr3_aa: CASSPGVTEAFF
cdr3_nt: TGTGCCAGCAGTCCAGGGGTGACTGAAGCTTTCTTT

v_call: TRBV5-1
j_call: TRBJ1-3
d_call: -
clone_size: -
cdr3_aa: CASSLRTMDSGNTIYF
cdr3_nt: TGCGCCAGCAGCTTGAGGACAATGGACTCTGGAAACACCATATATTTT

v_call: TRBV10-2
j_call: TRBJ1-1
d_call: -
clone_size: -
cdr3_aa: CASSDSRDTEAFF
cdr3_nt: TGCGCCAGCAGTGATAGTCGGGACACTGAAGCTTTCTTT

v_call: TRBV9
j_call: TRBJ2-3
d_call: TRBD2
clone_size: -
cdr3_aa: CASSPSGTSTDTQYF
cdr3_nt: TGTGCCAGCAGCCCTAGCGGGACTAGCACAGATACGCAGTATTTT

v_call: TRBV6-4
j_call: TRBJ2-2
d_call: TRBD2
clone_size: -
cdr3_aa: CASSAAGGPKSGELFF
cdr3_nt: TGTGCCAGCAGTGCCGCGGGAGGGCCGAAATCCGGGGAGCTGTTTTTT

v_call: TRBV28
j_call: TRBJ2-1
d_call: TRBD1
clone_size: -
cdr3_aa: CASRTGGSYNEQFF
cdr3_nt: TGTGCCAGCAGGACAGGGGGCTCCTACAATGAGCAGTTCTTC

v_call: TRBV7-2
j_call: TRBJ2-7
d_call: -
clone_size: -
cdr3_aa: CASSLAWGFTYEQYF
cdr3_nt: TGTGCCAGCAGCTTAGCCTGGGGCTTCACCTACGAGCAGTACTTC

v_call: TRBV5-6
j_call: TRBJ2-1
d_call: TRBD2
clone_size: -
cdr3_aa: CASSSLAGLPHRSYNEQFF
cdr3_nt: TGTGCCAGCAGCTCACTAGCGGGCTTGCCTCACCGCTCCTACAATGAGCAGTTCTTC

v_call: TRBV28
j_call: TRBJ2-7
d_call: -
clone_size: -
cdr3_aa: CASSLQGYEQYF
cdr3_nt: TGTGCCAGCAGTCTACAGGGTTACGAGCAGTACTTC

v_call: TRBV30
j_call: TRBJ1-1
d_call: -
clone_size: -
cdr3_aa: CAGMGGLTEAFF
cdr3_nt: TGTGCAGGGATGGGGGGGCTGACTGAAGCTTTCTTT

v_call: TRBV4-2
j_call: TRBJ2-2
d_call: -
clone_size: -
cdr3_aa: CASSQESSRTDNTGELFF
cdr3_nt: TGTGCCAGCAGCCAAGAGAGTTCACGGACTGACAACACCGGGGAGCTGTTTTTT

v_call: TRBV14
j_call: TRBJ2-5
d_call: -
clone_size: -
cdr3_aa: CASSQDRRVPQETQYF
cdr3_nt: TGTGCCAGCAGCCAAGACCGCAGGGTACCGCAAGAGACCCAGTACTTC

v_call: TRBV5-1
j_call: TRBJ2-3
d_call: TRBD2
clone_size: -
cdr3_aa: CASSWGGAFGVDTQYF
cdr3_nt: TGCGCCAGCAGCTGGGGAGGGGCTTTCGGGGTGGATACGCAGTATTTT

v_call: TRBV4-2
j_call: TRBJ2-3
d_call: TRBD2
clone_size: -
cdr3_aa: CASSRTLAGSDTQYF
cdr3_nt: TGTGCCAGCAGCCGGACACTAGCGGGTTCAGATACGCAGTATTTT

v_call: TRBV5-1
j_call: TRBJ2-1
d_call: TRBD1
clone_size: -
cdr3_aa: CASSLGTDSYNEQFF
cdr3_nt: TGCGCCAGCAGCCTGGGGACAGACTCCTACAATGAGCAGTTCTTC

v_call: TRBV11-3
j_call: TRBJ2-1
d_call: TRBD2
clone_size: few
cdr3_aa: CASSPGLAPYNEQFF
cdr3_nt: TGTGCCAGCAGCCCGGGACTAGCGCCTTACAATGAGCAGTTCTTC

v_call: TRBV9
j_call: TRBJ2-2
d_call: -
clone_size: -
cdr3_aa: CASSVFKGTGELFF
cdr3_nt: TGTGCCAGCAGCGTATTTAAGGGGACCGGGGAGCTGTTTTTT

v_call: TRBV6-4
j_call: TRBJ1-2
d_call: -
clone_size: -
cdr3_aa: CASSDGMDSYGYTF
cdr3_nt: TGTGCCAGCAGTGACGGCATGGACAGCTATGGCTACACCTTC

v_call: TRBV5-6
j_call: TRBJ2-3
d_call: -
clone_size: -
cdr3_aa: CASSPKSITDTQYF
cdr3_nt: TGTGCCAGCAGCCCCAAGAGCATCACAGATACGCAGTATTTT

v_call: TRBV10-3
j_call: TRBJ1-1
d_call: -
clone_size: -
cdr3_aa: CAISDEITEAFF
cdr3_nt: TGTGCCATCAGTGATGAGATCACTGAAGCTTTCTTT

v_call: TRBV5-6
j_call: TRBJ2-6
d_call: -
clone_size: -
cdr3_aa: CASSLEYRSSGANVLTF
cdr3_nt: TGTGCCAGCAGCTTGGAATACAGGAGCTCTGGGGCCAACGTCCTGACTTTC

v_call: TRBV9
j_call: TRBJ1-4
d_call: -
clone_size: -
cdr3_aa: CASSVGDDSEKLFF
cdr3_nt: TGTGCCAGCAGCGTAGGTGACGACAGCGAAAAACTGTTTTTT

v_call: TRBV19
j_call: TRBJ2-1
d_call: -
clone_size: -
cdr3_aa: CASSIGLAAHPSYNEQFF
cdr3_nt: TGTGCCAGTAGTATAGGTCTGGCGGCCCATCCCTCCTACAATGAGCAGTTCTTC

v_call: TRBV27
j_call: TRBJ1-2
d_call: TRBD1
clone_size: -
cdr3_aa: CASSRGQGIVGYTF
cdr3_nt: TGTGCCAGCAGCCGAGGACAGGGAATTGTTGGCTACACCTTC

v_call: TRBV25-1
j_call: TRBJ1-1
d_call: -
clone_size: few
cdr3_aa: CASQNSGNTEAFF
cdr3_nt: TGTGCCAGCCAAAACTCGGGGAACACTGAAGCTTTCTTT

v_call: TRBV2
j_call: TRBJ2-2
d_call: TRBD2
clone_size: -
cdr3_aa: CASRLAINTGELFF
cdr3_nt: TGTGCCAGCCGACTAGCGATCAACACCGGGGAGCTGTTTTTT

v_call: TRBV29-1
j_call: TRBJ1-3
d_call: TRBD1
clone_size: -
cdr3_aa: CSVAGTAGNTIYF
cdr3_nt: TGCAGCGTCGCCGGGACAGCTGGAAACACCATATATTTT

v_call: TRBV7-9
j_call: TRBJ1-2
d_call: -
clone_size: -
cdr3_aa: CASSLRGNYGYTF
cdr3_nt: TGTGCCAGCAGCTTACGAGGGAACTATGGCTACACCTTC

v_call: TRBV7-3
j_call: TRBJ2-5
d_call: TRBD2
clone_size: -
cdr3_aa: CASSFSGSPQETQYF
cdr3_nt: TGTGCCAGCAGCTTCAGCGGGAGCCCACAAGAGACCCAGTACTTC

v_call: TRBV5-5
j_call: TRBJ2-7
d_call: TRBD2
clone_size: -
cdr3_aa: CASSWSAGGSYEQYF
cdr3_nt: TGTGCCAGCAGCTGGTCAGCGGGAGGTTCCTACGAGCAGTACTTC

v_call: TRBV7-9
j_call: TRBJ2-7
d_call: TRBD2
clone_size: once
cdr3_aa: CASSWGTSGDEQYF
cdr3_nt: TGTGCCAGCAGCTGGGGAACTAGCGGGGACGAGCAGTACTTC

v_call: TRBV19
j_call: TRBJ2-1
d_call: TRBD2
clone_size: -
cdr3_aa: CASRRTRGFNEQFF
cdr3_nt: TGTGCCAGTAGGCGGACTAGAGGATTTAATGAGCAGTTCTTC

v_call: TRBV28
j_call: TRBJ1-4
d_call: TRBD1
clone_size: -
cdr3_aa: CASGGPGTANEKLFF
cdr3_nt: TGTGCCAGCGGAGGACCCGGGACAGCTAATGAAAAACTGTTTTTT

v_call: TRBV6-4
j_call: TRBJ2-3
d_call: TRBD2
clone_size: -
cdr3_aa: CASSALAGGTDTQYF
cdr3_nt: TGTGCCAGCAGTGCCCTAGCGGGAGGAACAGATACGCAGTATTTT

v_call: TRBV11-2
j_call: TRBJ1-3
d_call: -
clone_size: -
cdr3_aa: CASSFRTGTGNTIYF
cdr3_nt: TGTGCCAGCAGCTTCCGCACCGGGACTGGAAACACCATATATTTT

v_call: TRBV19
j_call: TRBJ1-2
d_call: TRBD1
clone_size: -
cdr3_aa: CASRLDRGQANYGYTF
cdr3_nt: TGTGCCAGTAGGCTTGACAGGGGGCAAGCTAACTATGGCTACACCTTC

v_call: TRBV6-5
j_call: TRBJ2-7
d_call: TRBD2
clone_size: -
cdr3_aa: CASSYSRLAGPYEQYF
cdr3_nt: TGTGCCAGCAGTTACTCGAGACTAGCGGGTCCCTACGAGCAGTACTTC

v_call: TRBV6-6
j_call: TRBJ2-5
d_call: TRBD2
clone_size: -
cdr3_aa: CASSTLGGAGETQYF
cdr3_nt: TGTGCCAGCAGTACCCTCGGGGGGGCAGGGGAGACCCAGTACTTC